This T cell receptor (beta chain) came from a study of CD8 T cells in ankylosing spondylitis. General observations from the study: Disease-linked clones were reportedly significantly enriched in matched ankylosing spondylitis synovial fluid.

CDR1 and CDR2 from the germline V gene are SGHKS and YYEKEE (reference sequence). The CDR3 loop spans 13 amino acids. V lost 6 bases, J lost 5 bases, and 14 bases lay in between. This clonotype was seen ten or more times. Its specificity is unknown. Generation of TCR beta libraries employed quantitative 5'-RACE incorporating molecular barcodes. TCRdb called the 5' RACE reads again in MiXCR, with one record for every CDR3 protein. The sample contains 80,000 to 100,000 distinct CDR3 sequences, around 9.4% of which appear only once. Sequenced sample: blood, either unsorted or a sorted T cell fraction (not recorded which). This clonotype originated in a male donor with ankylosing spondylitis or in good health (not recorded which). The rearrangement joins TRBV5-5 to TRBJ2-5, with no clear D. CDR3 coding DNA: TGTGCCAGCATCCCAGAGAATGGGGAGACCCAGTACTTC. As protein: CASIPENGETQYF.